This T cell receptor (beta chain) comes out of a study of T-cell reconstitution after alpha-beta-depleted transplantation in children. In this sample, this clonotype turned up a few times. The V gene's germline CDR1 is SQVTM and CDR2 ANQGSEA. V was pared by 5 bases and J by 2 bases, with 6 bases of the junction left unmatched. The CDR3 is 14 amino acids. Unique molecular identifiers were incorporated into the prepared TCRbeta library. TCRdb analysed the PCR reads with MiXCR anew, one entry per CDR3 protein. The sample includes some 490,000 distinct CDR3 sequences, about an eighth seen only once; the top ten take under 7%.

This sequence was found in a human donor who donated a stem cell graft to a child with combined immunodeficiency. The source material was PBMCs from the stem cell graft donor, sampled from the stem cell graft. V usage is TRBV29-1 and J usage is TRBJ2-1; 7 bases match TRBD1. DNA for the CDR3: TGCAGCGTTCAACAGGGGACCCCCTACAATGAGCAGTTCTTC. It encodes CSVQQGTPYNEQFF.